This is a list of T cell receptor beta chains from one sample in a study of T cell repertoires in cytomegalovirus infection. TCRdb itself ran the reads through MiXCR, one entry per CDR3 protein. This sample has around 450,000 distinct CDR3 sequences; under 40% occur once, and the top ten carry around 15%. Material: PBMCs. All receptors derive from a human donor in good health (CMV status not recorded). Some clones in this sample may be carry-over from other donors' samples. The CDR3 runs from the conserved cysteine through the conserved F or W. Each record gives: CDR3 length, V gene, J gene, CDR3 protein.

CDR3 length: 16
V gene: TRBV5-4
J gene: TRBJ2-1
CDR3 protein: CASSLAPGPNVNEQFF

CDR3 length: 13
V gene: TRBV20-1
J gene: TRBJ2-7
CDR3 protein: CSAKGPTGDEQYF

CDR3 length: 18
V gene: TRBV11-2
J gene: TRBJ2-7
CDR3 protein: CASSQLKGKGKRSYEQYF

CDR3 length: 14
V gene: TRBV19
J gene: TRBJ2-2
CDR3 protein: CASTTTGGTGELFF

CDR3 length: 15
V gene: TRBV4-3
J gene: TRBJ1-5
CDR3 protein: CASSQDGKPSQPQHF

CDR3 length: 15
V gene: TRBV5-1
J gene: TRBJ2-7
CDR3 protein: CASTPLRTDTDEQYF

CDR3 length: 14
V gene: TRBV7-9
J gene: TRBJ1-2
CDR3 protein: CASSPRGGVYGYTF

CDR3 length: 16
V gene: TRBV28
J gene: TRBJ1-1
CDR3 protein: CASSFPGDQMNTEAFF

CDR3 length: 15
V gene: TRBV7-6
J gene: TRBJ2-2
CDR3 protein: CASSLGGMSTGELFF

CDR3 length: 14
V gene: TRBV28
J gene: TRBJ1-2
CDR3 protein: CASRSTGGTHGYTF

CDR3 length: 14
V gene: TRBV20-1
J gene: TRBJ1-4
CDR3 protein: CSAREDATNEKLFF

CDR3 length: 13
V gene: TRBV7-2
J gene: TRBJ1-5
CDR3 protein: CASSIDRHQPQHF

CDR3 length: 12
V gene: TRBV2
J gene: TRBJ1-1
CDR3 protein: CATEAGNTEAFF

CDR3 length: 13
V gene: TRBV6-1
J gene: TRBJ1-1
CDR3 protein: CASIPAQGTEAFF

CDR3 length: 12
V gene: TRBV28
J gene: TRBJ2-1
CDR3 protein: CASSLWENEQFF

CDR3 length: 17
V gene: TRBV7-9
J gene: TRBJ2-6
CDR3 protein: CASSSWTGASGANVLTF

CDR3 length: 14
V gene: TRBV6-1
J gene: TRBJ1-3
CDR3 protein: CASSQGLTGNTIYF

CDR3 length: 14
V gene: TRBV7-9
J gene: TRBJ2-2
CDR3 protein: CASSSSGGTGELFF

CDR3 length: 13
V gene: TRBV20-1
J gene: TRBJ1-1
CDR3 protein: CSAPPHGSTEAFF

CDR3 length: 14
V gene: TRBV5-1
J gene: TRBJ1-2
CDR3 protein: CASSTLDSNYGYTF

CDR3 length: 15
V gene: TRBV12-3/TRBV12-4
J gene: TRBJ1-1
CDR3 protein: CASRGDRATNTEAFF

CDR3 length: 15
V gene: TRBV6-1
J gene: TRBJ1-1
CDR3 protein: CASSDSWWGDTEAFF

CDR3 length: 17
V gene: TRBV6-1
J gene: TRBJ2-1
CDR3 protein: CASSPWGSGALYNEQFF

CDR3 length: 15
V gene: TRBV7-2
J gene: TRBJ2-1
CDR3 protein: CASSLAGQGAYEQFF

CDR3 length: 15
V gene: TRBV3-1
J gene: TRBJ2-1
CDR3 protein: CASSQDVGTYNEQFF

CDR3 length: 13
V gene: TRBV7-2
J gene: TRBJ2-4
CDR3 protein: CASSTPSKNIQYF

CDR3 length: 15
V gene: TRBV12-3/TRBV12-4
J gene: TRBJ1-2
CDR3 protein: CASSLAGDTNFGYTF

CDR3 length: 15
V gene: TRBV29-1
J gene: TRBJ2-2
CDR3 protein: CSVEASGGPMGELFF

CDR3 length: 16
V gene: TRBV28
J gene: TRBJ2-7
CDR3 protein: CASSASTRGNRYEQYF

CDR3 length: 15
V gene: TRBV28
J gene: TRBJ1-1
CDR3 protein: CASSFPDRLNTEAFF

CDR3 length: 16
V gene: TRBV27
J gene: TRBJ1-1
CDR3 protein: CASSALSGKGDTEAFF

CDR3 length: 12
V gene: TRBV15
J gene: TRBJ1-1
CDR3 protein: CATGGLRTEAFF

CDR3 length: 15
V gene: TRBV4-1
J gene: TRBJ2-5
CDR3 protein: CASSQERGAGETQYF

CDR3 length: 16
V gene: TRBV19
J gene: TRBJ1-6
CDR3 protein: CASRPTVGARSSPLHF

CDR3 length: 15
V gene: TRBV28
J gene: TRBJ1-5
CDR3 protein: CASRSGLYSNQPQHF

CDR3 length: 15
V gene: TRBV4-2
J gene: TRBJ2-3
CDR3 protein: CASSQDLSGGDTQYF

CDR3 length: 15
V gene: TRBV10-3
J gene: TRBJ1-6
CDR3 protein: CAISEEPLGLSPLHF

CDR3 length: 17
V gene: TRBV12-5
J gene: TRBJ2-5
CDR3 protein: CASGTGTSGGRRETQYF

CDR3 length: 12
V gene: TRBV28
J gene: TRBJ1-5
CDR3 protein: CASNLAGQPQHF

CDR3 length: 17
V gene: TRBV4-3
J gene: TRBJ2-2
CDR3 protein: CASSQDYGYRGTGELFF

CDR3 length: 13
V gene: TRBV11-3
J gene: TRBJ2-3
CDR3 protein: CASSRTSSVTQYF

CDR3 length: 15
V gene: TRBV7-2
J gene: TRBJ2-7
CDR3 protein: CASSSGTGERYEQYF

CDR3 length: 18
V gene: TRBV7-8
J gene: TRBJ2-5
CDR3 protein: CASSPRRVSGDAGETQYF

CDR3 length: 12
V gene: TRBV27
J gene: TRBJ1-2
CDR3 protein: CASQGGNYGYTF

CDR3 length: 16
V gene: TRBV24-1
J gene: TRBJ2-1
CDR3 protein: CATSDSKGQIQNEQFF

CDR3 length: 12
V gene: TRBV19
J gene: TRBJ2-7
CDR3 protein: CASSPGFYEQYF

CDR3 length: 17
V gene: TRBV11-2
J gene: TRBJ2-3
CDR3 protein: CASSLEAVGGAADTQYF

CDR3 length: 13
V gene: TRBV12-3/TRBV12-4
J gene: TRBJ1-4
CDR3 protein: CASAYTTNEKLFF

CDR3 length: 15
V gene: TRBV5-6
J gene: TRBJ1-1
CDR3 protein: CASSTYRDGDTEAFF

CDR3 length: 16
V gene: TRBV20-1
J gene: TRBJ1-5
CDR3 protein: CSARVPGTGFGQPQHF

CDR3 length: 13
V gene: TRBV5-5
J gene: TRBJ1-1
CDR3 protein: CASRPLIGTEAFF

CDR3 length: 13
V gene: TRBV6-2/TRBV6-3
J gene: TRBJ2-5
CDR3 protein: CASSEFGRETQYF

CDR3 length: 15
V gene: TRBV6-5
J gene: TRBJ1-6
CDR3 protein: CASTEGQGYNSPLHF

CDR3 length: 14
V gene: TRBV7-8
J gene: TRBJ2-7
CDR3 protein: CASSPGTGVNEQYF

CDR3 length: 17
V gene: TRBV14
J gene: TRBJ2-7
CDR3 protein: CASSQDGDGFFSYEQYF

CDR3 length: 15
V gene: TRBV12-3/TRBV12-4
J gene: TRBJ1-6
CDR3 protein: CASSLTGVQGGTLHF

CDR3 length: 17
V gene: TRBV12-3/TRBV12-4
J gene: TRBJ1-2
CDR3 protein: CASGSRDRGRLAYGYTF

CDR3 length: 13
V gene: TRBV5-4
J gene: TRBJ2-1
CDR3 protein: CASSLTESNEQFF

CDR3 length: 16
V gene: TRBV6-5
J gene: TRBJ2-7
CDR3 protein: CASSYAWTLDSYEQYF